This entry describes one TCR beta chain. This sample is drawn from a study of Ad26.COV2.S vaccination and SARS-CoV-2 variants. Between the trimmed V and J ends, which lost 7 bases and 3 bases, there was a span of 7 bases. Looked up from germline, CDR1 is WSHSY and CDR2 is SAAADI. This CDR3 comprises 11 residues. Treatment indicated: some 19 received Ad26.COV2.S at low or high dose, single or two shots; roughly five received placebo; per-sample allocation not given. It was on day 63 after the first vaccine or placebo injection that samples were taken. Clones were read by immunoSEQ multiplex PCR, and TCRdb kept only the in-frame ones, dropping some. The sample lists 300,000 to 350,000 clones; around four fifths were seen once.

The sample here was peripheral blood, taken in a trial of Ad26.COV2.S vaccine versus placebo. The sequence was obtained from a person between 18 and 65 years old who received the Ad26.COV2.S COVID-19 vaccine or a placebo. V usage is TRBV10-2 and J usage is TRBJ2-7, with a weak D call TRBD2 (5 bases). This CDR3 is CASKSGYEQYF. The CDR3 DNA reads as TGCGCCAGCAAAAGCGGCTACGAGCAGTACTTC.